This T cell receptor (beta chain) was profiled in a study of shared clonotypes between healthy human individuals. Within Nashville, Tennessee resided all donors, each a Caucasian adult. CDR3 length equals 15 residues. V was shortened by 2 bases and J by 3 bases, with 15 bases between the two germline ends. The V gene's germline CDR1 is SGHRS and CDR2 YFSETQ. Study outcomes and limitations: The sharing of 4.5% to 5% of naive CD4 clonotypes was seen across a handful of donors.

Some clones are missing from TCRdb's copy, which holds only in-frame ones; the method was immunoSEQ multiplex PCR. This table has about 2.4 million clones, roughly 93% appearing once. Note on this clone: Its specificity is not known. This sample includes further DNA sequences coding for the same CDR3.

The receptor's source is a man aged 18 to 30 in good health. Some clones in this sample may be carry-over from other donors' samples. The V and J genes are TRBV5-1 and TRBJ2-7; D might be TRBD2 (6 bases). The sample was naive CD4+ T cells from PBMCs. The sample's subset: CD45RA+ positively selected. The CDR3: CASSLDGTSGYEQYF. For the CDR3, the DNA is TGCGCCAGCAGCTTAGATGGGACTTCTGGCTACGAGCAGTACTTC.